The 11 T cell receptor beta chains listed next were all sequenced from one sample in a study of blood T cell repertoires in COVID-19. The data were produced by immunoSEQ multiplex PCR, yet TCRdb's version contains in-frame clones alone and is incomplete. The sample shows around 150,000 clones, 70% to 85% of them seen only once. Sequences were obtained from peripheral blood. The receptors come from an elderly woman in a cohort sampled during active or convalescent COVID-19.

The CDR3 loop reads CASGLVTSGGEGEQFF. CDR3 nucleotide sequence: TGTGCTAGTGGTTTGGTTACTAGCGGGGGTGAGGGCGAGCAGTTCTTC. The gene calls are TRBV12-5 and TRBJ2-1, with 11 bases identical to TRBD2. The CDR3 sequence is 16 residues long. From germline, CDR1 is LGHNT and CDR2 FRNRAP. V trimming: 0 bases; J trimming: 10 bases; junction bases outside the gene matches: 8.

This clone was found once. This chain uses TRBV5-4 with TRBJ2-4, with 11 bases aligning to TRBD2. The V segment lost 4 bases and the J segment 4 bases; nucleotides outside the gene matches: 7. CDR3 length: 16 amino acids. Germline CDR1 SGHNT, CDR2 YYREEE (reference sequence). The CDR3 loop is CASSTLAGGLKNIQYF. DNA of the CDR3: TGTGCCAGCAGCACGCTAGCGGGGGGCCTAAAAAACATTCAGTACTTC.

This rearrangement joins TRBV10-2 to TRBJ2-7, with TRBD1 matching 10 bases. The germline gives CDR1 WSHSY, CDR2 SAAADI. The CDR3 has 14 residues. Trimming removed 6 bases from V and 3 bases from J; junction bases left unmatched: 5. The CDR3 region has the DNA TGCGCCAGCAGGGGACAGGGGCTTTTCTACGAGCAGTACGTC. Translation: CASRGQGLFYEQYV.

This clone was detected only once. J is TRBJ2-1 and V is TRBV27; D is unresolved. V shed 0 bases and J shed 6 bases, with 9 bases lying between them. This CDR3 comprises 14 residues. Germline lookup yields CDR1 MNHEY and CDR2 SMNVEV (reference sequence). The CDR3: CASSLSPNRNEQFF. Written as DNA, the CDR3 is TGTGCCAGCAGTTTATCTCCTAACCGCAATGAGCAGTTCTTC.

V gene TRBV9 combines with J gene TRBJ2-5; maybe TRBD2 (5 bases). With 3 bases removed from V and 4 bases from J, the gap between germline ends came to 13 bases. The CDR3 is 14 amino acids. Germline V gene lookup returns CDR1 SGDLS and CDR2 YYNGEE. The CDR3 sequence is CASSAVEETETQYF. The CDR3 nucleotides read TGTGCCAGCAGCGCGGTGGAGGAAACAGAGACCCAGTACTTC.

J is TRBJ1-6 and V is TRBV6-5; D may be TRBD1 (6 bases). Germline values: CDR1 MNHEY, CDR2 SVGAGI. V shed 5 bases and J shed 7 bases, with 15 bases lying between them. The length of the CDR3 is 15 residues. The CDR3 loop reads CASSPTGPINSPLHF. The CDR3 DNA reads as TGTGCCAGCAGTCCTACAGGGCCTATAAATTCACCCCTCCACTTT.

V usage is TRBV5-1 and J usage is TRBJ2-5, with TRBD1 matching 8 bases. The CDR3 has 18 residues. The germline CDR1 and CDR2 sequences are SGHRS and YFSETQ. With 0 bases clipped from V and 2 bases from J, the junction kept 12 bases outside the gene matches. The DNA of the CDR3 is TGCGCCAGCAGCTTGGCCATGACGGCAGGGGGCTATCAAGAGACCCAGTACTTC. The encoded protein is CASSLAMTAGGYQETQYF.

This clone was seen only once. This sample includes further DNA sequences coding for the same CDR3. This chain connects TRBV11-2 to TRBJ1-3, with a weak D call TRBD1 (6 bases). The CDR3 has 14 residues. The V gene's germline CDR1 is SGHAT and CDR2 FQNNGV. V was clipped by 5 bases and J by 1 base, with 9 bases between them. The CDR3 reads CASSDRGSGNTIYF. The CDR3 DNA follows: TGTGCCAGCAGCGATAGGGGGTCTGGAAACACCATATATTTT.

The chain links TRBV4-3 to TRBJ2-3, with a tentative D call TRBD2 (7 bases). The germline V gene has CDR1 LGHNA and CDR2 YSLEER. V shed 3 bases and J shed 0 bases, with 19 bases lying between them. The CDR3 is 18 amino acids. The CDR3 coding sequence is TGCGCCAGCAGCCAGGAGACCACGGGGGGCCTTAGCACAGATACGCAGTATTTT. Encoded protein: CASSQETTGGLSTDTQYF.

J is TRBJ1-2 and V is TRBV28; D is uncertain. Germline CDR1 is MDHEN and CDR2 is SYDVKM. V lost 4 bases, J lost 1 base, and 13 bases lay in between. This CDR3 has 15 residues. CDR3 protein: CASSSYSSYNYGYTF. Here the CDR3 DNA reads TGTGCCAGCAGTTCATACAGTTCTTATAACTATGGCTACACCTTC.

This chain's CDR3 is CASSERYRTNTEAFF. CDR3 nucleotides: TGTGCCAGCAGTGAAAGGTACAGGACGAACACTGAAGCTTTCTTT. The chain is built from TRBV2 and TRBJ1-1; perhaps TRBD1 as D (5 bases). The CDR3 contains 15 residues. Germline CDR1 is SNHLY and CDR2 is FYNNEI. Trimming left V 2 bases short and J 1 base short, with 11 bases between. Drawing the rest from reference TRBV2 and TRBJ1-1, the complete variable domain is EPEVTQTPSHQVTQMGQEVILRCVPISNHLYFYWYRQILGQKVEFLVSFYNNEISEKSEIFDDQFSVERPDGSNFTLKIRSTKLEDSAMYFCASSERYRTNTEAFFGQGTRLTVV.